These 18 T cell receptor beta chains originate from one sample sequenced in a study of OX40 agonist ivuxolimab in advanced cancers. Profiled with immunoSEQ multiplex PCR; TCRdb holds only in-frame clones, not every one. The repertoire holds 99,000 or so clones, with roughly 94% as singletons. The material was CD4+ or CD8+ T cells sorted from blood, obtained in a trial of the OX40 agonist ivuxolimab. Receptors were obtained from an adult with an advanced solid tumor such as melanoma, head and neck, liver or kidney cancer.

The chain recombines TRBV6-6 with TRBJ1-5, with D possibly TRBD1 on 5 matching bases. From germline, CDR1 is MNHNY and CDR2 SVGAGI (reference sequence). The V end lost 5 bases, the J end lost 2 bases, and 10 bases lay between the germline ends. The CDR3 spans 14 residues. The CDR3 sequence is CASSTGVRNQPQHF. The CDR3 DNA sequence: TGTGCCAGCAGTACGGGGGTACGCAATCAGCCCCAGCATTTT.

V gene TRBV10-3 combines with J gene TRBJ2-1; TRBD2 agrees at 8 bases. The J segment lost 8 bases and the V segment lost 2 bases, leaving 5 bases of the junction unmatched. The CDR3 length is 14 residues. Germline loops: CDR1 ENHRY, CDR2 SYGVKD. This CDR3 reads CAISEREGWDEQFF. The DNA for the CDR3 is TGTGCCATCAGTGAGCGGGAGGGCTGGGATGAGCAGTTCTTC.

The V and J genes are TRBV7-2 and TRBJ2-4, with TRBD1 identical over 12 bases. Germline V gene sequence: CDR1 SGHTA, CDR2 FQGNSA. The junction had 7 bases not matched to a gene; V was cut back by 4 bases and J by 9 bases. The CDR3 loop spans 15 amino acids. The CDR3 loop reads CASSSRDRGRGIQYF. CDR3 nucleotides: TGTGCCAGCAGCTCCCGGGACAGGGGGCGAGGCATTCAGTACTTC. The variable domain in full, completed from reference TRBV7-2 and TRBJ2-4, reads GAGVSQSPSNKVTEKGKDVELRCDPISGHTALYWYRQSLGQGLEFLIYFQGNSAPDKSGLPSDRFSAERTGGSVSTLTIQRTQQEDSAVYLCASSSRDRGRGIQYFGAGTRLSVL.

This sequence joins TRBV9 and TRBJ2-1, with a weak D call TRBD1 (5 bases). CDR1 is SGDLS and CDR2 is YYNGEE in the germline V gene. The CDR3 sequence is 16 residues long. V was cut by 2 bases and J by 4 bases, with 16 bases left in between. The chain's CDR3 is CASSVFTGGWYNEQFF. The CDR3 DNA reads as TGTGCCAGCAGCGTTTTTACAGGTGGATGGTACAATGAGCAGTTCTTC.

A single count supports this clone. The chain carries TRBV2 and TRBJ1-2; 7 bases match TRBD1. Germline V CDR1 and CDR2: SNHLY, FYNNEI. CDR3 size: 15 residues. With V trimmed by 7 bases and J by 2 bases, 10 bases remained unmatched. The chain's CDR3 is CASIRNRDSNYGYTF. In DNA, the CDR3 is TGTGCCAGCATACGCAACCGGGACAGCAACTATGGCTACACCTTC.

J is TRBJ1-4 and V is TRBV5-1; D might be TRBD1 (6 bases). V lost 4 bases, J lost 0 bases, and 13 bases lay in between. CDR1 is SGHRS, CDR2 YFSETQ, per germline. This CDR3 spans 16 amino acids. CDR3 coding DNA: TGCGCCAGCAGCATCCGGGACATCACAACTAATGAAAAACTGTTTTTT. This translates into CASSIRDITTNEKLFF.

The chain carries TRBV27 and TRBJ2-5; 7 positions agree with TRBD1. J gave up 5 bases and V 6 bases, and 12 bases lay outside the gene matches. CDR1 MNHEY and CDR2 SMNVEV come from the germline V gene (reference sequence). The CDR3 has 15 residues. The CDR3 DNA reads TGTGCCAGCAGACCAAACTCAGGGGGTCGGGAGACCCAGTACTTC. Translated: CASRPNSGGRETQYF.

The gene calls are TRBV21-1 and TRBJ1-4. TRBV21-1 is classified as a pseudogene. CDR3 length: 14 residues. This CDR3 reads CASSGKGGEEKLFF. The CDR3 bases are TGTGCCAGCAGCGGTAAGGGCGGGGAAGAAAAACTGTTTTTT.

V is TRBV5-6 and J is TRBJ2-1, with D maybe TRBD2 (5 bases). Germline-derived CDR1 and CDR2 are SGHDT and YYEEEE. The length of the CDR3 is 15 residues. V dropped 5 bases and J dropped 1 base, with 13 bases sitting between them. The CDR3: CASSLGGESYNEQFF. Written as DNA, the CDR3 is TGTGCCAGCAGTCTTGGTGGGGAGTCCTACAATGAGCAGTTCTTC.

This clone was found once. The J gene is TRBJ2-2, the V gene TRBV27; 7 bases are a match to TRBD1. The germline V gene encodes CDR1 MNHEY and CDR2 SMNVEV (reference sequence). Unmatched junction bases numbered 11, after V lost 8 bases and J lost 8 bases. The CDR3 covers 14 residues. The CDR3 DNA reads TGTGCCAGCGCCGGGACAGCCACGTGGGGGGAGCTGTTTTTT. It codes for CASAGTATWGELFF.

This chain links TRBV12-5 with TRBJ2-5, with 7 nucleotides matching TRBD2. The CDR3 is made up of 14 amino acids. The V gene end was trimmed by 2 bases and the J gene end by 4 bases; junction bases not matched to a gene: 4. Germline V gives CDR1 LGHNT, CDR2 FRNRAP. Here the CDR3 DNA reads TGTGCTAGTGGTTTGCAACTAGCGCGAGAGACCCAGTACTTC. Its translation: CASGLQLARETQYF.

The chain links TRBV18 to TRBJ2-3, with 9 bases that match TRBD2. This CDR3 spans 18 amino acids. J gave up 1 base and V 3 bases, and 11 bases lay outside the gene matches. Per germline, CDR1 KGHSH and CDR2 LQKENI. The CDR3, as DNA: TGTGCCAGCTCACCTAAATTCGGACTAGCGTATGGCACAGATACGCAGTATTTT. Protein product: CASSPKFGLAYGTDTQYF.

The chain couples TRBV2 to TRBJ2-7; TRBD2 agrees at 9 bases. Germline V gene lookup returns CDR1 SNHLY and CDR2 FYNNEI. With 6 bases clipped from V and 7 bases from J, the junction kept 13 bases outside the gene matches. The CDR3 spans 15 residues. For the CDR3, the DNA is TGTGCCAGCAGACCAGGACTAGCGAGGGGCGGAGAGCAGTACTTC. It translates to CASRPGLARGGEQYF.

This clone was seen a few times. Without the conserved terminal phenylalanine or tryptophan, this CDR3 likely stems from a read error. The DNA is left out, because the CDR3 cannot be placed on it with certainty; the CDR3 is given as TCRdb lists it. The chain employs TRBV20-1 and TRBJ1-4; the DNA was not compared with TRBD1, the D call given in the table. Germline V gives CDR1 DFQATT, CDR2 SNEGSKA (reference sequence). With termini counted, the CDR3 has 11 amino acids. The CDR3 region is CSASLIGTPFL.

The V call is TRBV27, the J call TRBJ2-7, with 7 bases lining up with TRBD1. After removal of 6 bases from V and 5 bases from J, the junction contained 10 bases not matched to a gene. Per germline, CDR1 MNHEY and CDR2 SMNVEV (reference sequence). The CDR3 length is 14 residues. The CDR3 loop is CASSPDRLRHEQYF. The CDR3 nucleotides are TGTGCCAGCAGCCCGGACAGGTTGCGCCACGAGCAGTACTTC.

CDR3: CASNKGGSAGELFF. The CDR3 coding sequence is TGTGCCAGCAACAAGGGTGGGTCAGCCGGGGAGCTGTTTTTT. The rearrangement links TRBV9 to TRBJ2-2; D is uncertain. Germline V CDR1 and CDR2: SGDLS, YYNGEE. Trimming removed 6 bases from V and 6 bases from J, with 15 bases in between. The length of the CDR3 is 14 residues.

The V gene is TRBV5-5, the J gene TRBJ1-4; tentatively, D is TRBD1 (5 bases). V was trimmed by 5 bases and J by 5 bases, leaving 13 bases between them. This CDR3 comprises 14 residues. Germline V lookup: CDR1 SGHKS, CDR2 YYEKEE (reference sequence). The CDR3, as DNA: TGTGCCAGCAGATGGGACCGACGGAATGAAAAACTGTTTTTT. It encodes CASRWDRRNEKLFF.

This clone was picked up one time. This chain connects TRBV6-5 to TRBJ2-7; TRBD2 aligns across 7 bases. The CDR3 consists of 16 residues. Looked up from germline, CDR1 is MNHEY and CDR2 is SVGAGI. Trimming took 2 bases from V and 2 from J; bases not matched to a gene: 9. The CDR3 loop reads CASSYTGGLEAYEQYF. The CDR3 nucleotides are TGTGCCAGCAGTTACACAGGTGGACTAGAGGCCTACGAGCAGTACTTC.